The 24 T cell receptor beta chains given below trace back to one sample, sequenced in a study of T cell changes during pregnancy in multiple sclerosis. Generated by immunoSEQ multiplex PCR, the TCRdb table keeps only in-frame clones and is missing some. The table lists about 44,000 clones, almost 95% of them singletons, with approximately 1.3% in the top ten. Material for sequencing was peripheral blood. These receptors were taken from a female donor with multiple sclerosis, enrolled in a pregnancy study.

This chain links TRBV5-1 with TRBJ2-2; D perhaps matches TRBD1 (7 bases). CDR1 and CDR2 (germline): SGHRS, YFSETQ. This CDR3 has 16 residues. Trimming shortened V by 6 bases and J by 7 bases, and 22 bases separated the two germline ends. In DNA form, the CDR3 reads TGCGCCAGCATTCGGGGACAGACATTCGGGGGCGGGGAGCTGTTTTTT. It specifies CASIRGQTFGGGELFF.

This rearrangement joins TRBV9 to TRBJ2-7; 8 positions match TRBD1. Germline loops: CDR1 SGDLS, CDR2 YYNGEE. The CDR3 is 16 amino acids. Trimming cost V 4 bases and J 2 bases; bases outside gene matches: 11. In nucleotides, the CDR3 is TGTGCCAGCAGCCCACGTCCACAGGGGGTCACCTACGAGCAGTACTTC. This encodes CASSPRPQGVTYEQYF.

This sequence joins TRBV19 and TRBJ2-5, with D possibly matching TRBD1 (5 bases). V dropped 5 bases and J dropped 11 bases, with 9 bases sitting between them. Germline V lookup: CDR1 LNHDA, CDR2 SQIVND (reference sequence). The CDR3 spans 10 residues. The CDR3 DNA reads TGTGCCAGTAGTGGTTACAGGCAGTACTTC. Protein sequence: CASSGYRQYF. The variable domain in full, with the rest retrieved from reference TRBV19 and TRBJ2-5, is DGGITQSPKYLFRKEGQNVTLSCEQNLNHDAMYWYRQDPGQGLRLIYYSQIVNDFQKGDIAEGYSVSREKKESFPLTVTSAQKNPTAFYLCASSGYRQYFGPGTRLLVL.

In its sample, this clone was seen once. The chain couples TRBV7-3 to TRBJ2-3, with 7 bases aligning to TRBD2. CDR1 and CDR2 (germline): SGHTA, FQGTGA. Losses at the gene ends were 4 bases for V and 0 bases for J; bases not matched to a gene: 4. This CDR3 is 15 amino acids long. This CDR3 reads CASSSSGISTDTQYF. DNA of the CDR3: TGTGCCAGCAGCTCCAGCGGGATTAGCACAGATACGCAGTATTTT.

CDR3 DNA sequence: TGTGCCAGCAGCTGGACTGATACCCGAGCTAACTATGGCTACACCTTC. Translating it yields CASSWTDTRANYGYTF. This chain uses TRBV5-6 with TRBJ1-2; D uncertain. There are 16 residues in the CDR3. The V gene's germline CDR1 is SGHDT and CDR2 YYEEEE. V gave up 3 bases and J gave up 0 bases, with 15 bases separating them.

The CDR3 reads CASSEDRGWKETQYF. CDR3 coding DNA: TGCGCCAGCAGTGAAGACAGGGGCTGGAAGGAGACCCAGTACTTC. This chain connects TRBV10-1 to TRBJ2-5; 8 bases fit TRBD1. This CDR3 has 15 residues. Losses at the gene ends were 3 bases for V and 5 bases for J; bases not matched to a gene: 8. The germline gives CDR1 WNHNN, CDR2 SYGVQD (reference sequence).

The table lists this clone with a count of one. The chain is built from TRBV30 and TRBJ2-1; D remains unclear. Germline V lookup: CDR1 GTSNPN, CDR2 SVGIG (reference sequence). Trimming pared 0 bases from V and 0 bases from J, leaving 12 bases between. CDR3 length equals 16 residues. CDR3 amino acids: CAWSVGRASSYNEQFF. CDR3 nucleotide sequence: TGTGCCTGGAGTGTGGGCCGGGCTAGCTCCTACAATGAGCAGTTCTTC.

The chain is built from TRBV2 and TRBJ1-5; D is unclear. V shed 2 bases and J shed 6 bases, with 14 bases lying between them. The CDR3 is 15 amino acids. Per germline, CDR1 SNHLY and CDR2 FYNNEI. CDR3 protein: CASSETDARSQPQHF. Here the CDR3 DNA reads TGTGCCAGCAGTGAAACAGATGCAAGGAGTCAGCCCCAGCATTTT.

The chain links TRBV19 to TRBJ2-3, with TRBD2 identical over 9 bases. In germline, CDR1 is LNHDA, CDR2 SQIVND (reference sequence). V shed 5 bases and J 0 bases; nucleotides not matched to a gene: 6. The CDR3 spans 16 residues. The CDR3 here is CASSGGRAFSTDTQYF. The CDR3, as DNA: TGTGCCAGTAGTGGCGGGAGGGCCTTCAGCACAGATACGCAGTATTTT.

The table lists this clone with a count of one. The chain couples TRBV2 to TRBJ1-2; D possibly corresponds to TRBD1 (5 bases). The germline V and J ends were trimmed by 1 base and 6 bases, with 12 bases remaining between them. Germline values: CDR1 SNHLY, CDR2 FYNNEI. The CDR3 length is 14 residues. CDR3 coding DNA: TGTGCCAGCAGTGAAGGTCAGGGAACCCATGGCTACACCTTC. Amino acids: CASSEGQGTHGYTF.

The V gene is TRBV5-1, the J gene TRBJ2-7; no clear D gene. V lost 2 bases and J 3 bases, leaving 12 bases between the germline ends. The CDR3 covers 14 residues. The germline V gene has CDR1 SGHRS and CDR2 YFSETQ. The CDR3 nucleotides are TGCGCCAGCAGCTTAGATCCGGACCTCTACGAGCAGTACTTC. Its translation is CASSLDPDLYEQYF. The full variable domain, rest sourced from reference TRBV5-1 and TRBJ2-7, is KAGVTQTPRYLIKTRGQQVTLSCSPISGHRSVSWYQQTPGQGLQFLFEYFSETQRNKGNFPGRFSGRQFSNSRSEMNVSTLELGDSALYLCASSLDPDLYEQYFGPGTRLTVT.

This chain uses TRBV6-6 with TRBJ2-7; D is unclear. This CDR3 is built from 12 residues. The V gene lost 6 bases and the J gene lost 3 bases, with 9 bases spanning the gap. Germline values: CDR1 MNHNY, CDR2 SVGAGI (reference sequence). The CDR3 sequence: CASSNTDYEQYF. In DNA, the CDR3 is TGTGCCAGCAGCAATACAGACTACGAGCAGTACTTC.

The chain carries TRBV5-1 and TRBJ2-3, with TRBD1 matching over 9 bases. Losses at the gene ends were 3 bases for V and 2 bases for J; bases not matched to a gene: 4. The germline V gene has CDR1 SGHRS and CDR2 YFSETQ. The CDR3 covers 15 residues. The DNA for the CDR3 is TGCGCCAGCAGCTGGGGACAGGGCCACACAGATACGCAGTATTTT. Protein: CASSWGQGHTDTQYF. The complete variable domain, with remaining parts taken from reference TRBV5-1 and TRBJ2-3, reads KAGVTQTPRYLIKTRGQQVTLSCSPISGHRSVSWYQQTPGQGLQFLFEYFSETQRNKGNFPGRFSGRQFSNSRSEMNVSTLELGDSALYLCASSWGQGHTDTQYFGPGTRLTVL.

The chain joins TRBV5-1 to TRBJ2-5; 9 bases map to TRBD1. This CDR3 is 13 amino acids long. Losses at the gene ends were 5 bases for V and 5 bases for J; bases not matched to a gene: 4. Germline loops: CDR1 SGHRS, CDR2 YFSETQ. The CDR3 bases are TGCGCCAGCAGTCGGGACAGGGAGGAGACCCAGTACTTC. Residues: CASSRDREETQYF.

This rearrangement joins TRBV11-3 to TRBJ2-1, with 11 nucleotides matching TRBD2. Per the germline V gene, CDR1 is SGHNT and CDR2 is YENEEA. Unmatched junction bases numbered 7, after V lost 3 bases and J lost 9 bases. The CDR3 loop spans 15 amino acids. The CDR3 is CASSFSLAGGSEQFF. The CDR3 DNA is TGTGCCAGCAGCTTTTCGCTAGCGGGAGGCAGTGAGCAGTTCTTC.

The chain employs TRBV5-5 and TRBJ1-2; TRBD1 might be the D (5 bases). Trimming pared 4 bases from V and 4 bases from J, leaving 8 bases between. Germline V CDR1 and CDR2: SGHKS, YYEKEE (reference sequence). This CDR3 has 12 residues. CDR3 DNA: TGTGCCAGCAGCGGGGGAGCCTATGGCTACACCTTC. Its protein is CASSGGAYGYTF.

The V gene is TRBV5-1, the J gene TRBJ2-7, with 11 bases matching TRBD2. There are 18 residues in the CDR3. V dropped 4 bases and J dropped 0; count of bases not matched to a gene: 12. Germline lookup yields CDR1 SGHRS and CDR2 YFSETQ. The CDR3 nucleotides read TGCGCCAGCAGCGCCGGGACTAGCGGAGTTCTGAGCTCCTACGAGCAGTACTTC. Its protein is CASSAGTSGVLSSYEQYF.

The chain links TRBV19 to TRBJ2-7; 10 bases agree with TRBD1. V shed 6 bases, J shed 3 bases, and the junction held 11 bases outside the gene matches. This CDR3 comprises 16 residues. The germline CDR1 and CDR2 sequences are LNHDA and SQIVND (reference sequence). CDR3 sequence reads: CASSLIPGQGLYEQYF. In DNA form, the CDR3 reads TGTGCCAGTAGCCTCATCCCGGGACAGGGGCTCTACGAGCAGTACTTC.

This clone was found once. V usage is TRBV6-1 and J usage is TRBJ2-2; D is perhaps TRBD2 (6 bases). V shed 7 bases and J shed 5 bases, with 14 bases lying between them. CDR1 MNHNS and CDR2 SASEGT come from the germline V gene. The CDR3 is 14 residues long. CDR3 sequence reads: CASNKKRVTGELFF. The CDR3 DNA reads TGTGCCAGCAACAAAAAGCGGGTTACCGGGGAGCTGTTTTTT.

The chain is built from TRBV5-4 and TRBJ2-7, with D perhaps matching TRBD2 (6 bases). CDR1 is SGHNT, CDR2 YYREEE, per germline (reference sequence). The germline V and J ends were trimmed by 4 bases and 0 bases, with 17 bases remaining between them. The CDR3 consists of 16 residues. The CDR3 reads CASSQGLKVHSYEQYF. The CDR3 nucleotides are TGTGCCAGCAGCCAAGGACTAAAAGTACACTCCTACGAGCAGTACTTC.

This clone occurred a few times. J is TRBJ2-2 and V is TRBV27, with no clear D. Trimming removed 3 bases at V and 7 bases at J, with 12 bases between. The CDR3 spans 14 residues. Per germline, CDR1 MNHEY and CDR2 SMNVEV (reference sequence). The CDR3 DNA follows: TGTGCCAGCAGTTTTTTATCGTCCTACGGGGAGCTGTTTTTT. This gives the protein CASSFLSSYGELFF.

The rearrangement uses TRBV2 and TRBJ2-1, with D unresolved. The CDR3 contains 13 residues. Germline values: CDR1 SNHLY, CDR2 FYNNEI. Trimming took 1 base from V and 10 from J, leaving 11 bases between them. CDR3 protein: CASSEDGRVEQFF. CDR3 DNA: TGTGCCAGCAGTGAAGATGGACGGGTCGAGCAGTTCTTC.

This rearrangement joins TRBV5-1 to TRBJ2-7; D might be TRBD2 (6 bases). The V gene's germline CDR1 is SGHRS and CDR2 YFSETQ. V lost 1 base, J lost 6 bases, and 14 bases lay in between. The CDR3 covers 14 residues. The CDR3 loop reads CASSLSGRGSEQYF. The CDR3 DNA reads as TGCGCCAGCAGCTTGTCCGGGAGAGGGTCCGAGCAGTACTTC. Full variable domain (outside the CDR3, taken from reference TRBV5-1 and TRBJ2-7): KAGVTQTPRYLIKTRGQQVTLSCSPISGHRSVSWYQQTPGQGLQFLFEYFSETQRNKGNFPGRFSGRQFSNSRSEMNVSTLELGDSALYLCASSLSGRGSEQYFGPGTRLTVT.

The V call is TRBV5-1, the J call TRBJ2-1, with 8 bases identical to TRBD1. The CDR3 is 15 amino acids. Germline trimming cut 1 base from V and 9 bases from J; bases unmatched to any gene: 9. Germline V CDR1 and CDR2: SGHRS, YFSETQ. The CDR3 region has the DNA TGCGCCAGCAGCTTGTCGACAGGGGTGAATCTTGAGCAGTTCTTC. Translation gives CASSLSTGVNLEQFF.